Below, one TCR beta chain is given with its context. Its target is not known. Germline V gene sequence: CDR1 ENHRY, CDR2 SYGVKD. Germline trimming cut 2 bases from V and 9 bases from J; bases unmatched to any gene: 19. This CDR3 spans 19 amino acids. Some clones are missing from TCRdb's copy, which holds only in-frame ones; the method was immunoSEQ multiplex PCR. The repertoire has 2 million to 2.5 million clones, about 94% of them found once; the top ten carry more than 0.1%. The sample is drawn from a study of shared clonotypes between healthy human individuals. Points from the study as a whole: In general, naive subsets displayed greater estimated richness than memory subsets did. Shared across a few donors were about 4.8% of the naive CD4 clonotypes. Non-shared clonotypes displayed generation probabilities falling below those of clonotypes present in all four donors.

CD45RA+ naive and CD45RA-negative memory subsets were separated from CD4+ cells. The V call is TRBV10-3, the J call TRBJ2-7; 13 bases map to TRBD2. This clonotype was sampled from a young man in good health. The sample consisted of naive CD4+ T cells sorted from blood. Subset here: CD45RA+ positively selected. CDR3 sequence (DNA): TGTGCCATCAGTGAGCCCCCACTAGCGGGAGGGCCGGGTTCAAGGGGGCAGTACTTC. Amino acids: CAISEPPLAGGPGSRGQYF.